This T cell receptor beta chain comes out of a study of T cell responses to AZD1222 COVID-19 vaccine. With respect to this clone: Its cognate antigen is unknown.

Study-level results: Only a handful of people who got AZD1222 tested seropositive at baseline. Repertoire sampling was restricted to post-peak T cell response timepoints.

Profiled with immunoSEQ multiplex PCR; TCRdb holds only in-frame clones, not every one. The sample yields 120,000 or so clones, about 90% seen once. This specimen was peripheral blood, taken on day 0 of AZD1222 vaccination. The sequence was obtained from an adult in good health.

CDR3 sequence (DNA): TGTGCCACCAGTGATTCCTTGGGGACAGATCAGCCCCAGCATTTT. Protein sequence: CATSDSLGTDQPQHF. The chain uses TRBV24-1 and TRBJ1-5, with 7 bases lining up with TRBD1. The J segment lost 5 bases and the V segment lost 2 bases, leaving 5 bases of the junction unmatched. The germline V gene encodes CDR1 KGHDR and CDR2 SFDVKD. The CDR3 totals 15 residues.